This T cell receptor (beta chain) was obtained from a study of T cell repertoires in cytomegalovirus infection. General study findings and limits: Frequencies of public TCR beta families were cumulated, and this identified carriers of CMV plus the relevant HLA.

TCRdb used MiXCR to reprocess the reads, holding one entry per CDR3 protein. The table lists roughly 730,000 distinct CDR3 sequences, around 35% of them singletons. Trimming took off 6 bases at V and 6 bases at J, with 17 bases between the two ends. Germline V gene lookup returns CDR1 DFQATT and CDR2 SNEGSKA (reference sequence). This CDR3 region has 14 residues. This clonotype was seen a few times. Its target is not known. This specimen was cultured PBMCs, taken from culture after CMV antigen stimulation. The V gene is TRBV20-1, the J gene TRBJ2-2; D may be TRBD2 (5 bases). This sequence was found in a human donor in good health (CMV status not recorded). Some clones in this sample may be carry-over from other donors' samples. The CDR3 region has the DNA TGCAGTGCCGCGGGCGGCTCGGTCGCCGGGGAGCTGTTTTTT. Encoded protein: CSAAGGSVAGELFF.